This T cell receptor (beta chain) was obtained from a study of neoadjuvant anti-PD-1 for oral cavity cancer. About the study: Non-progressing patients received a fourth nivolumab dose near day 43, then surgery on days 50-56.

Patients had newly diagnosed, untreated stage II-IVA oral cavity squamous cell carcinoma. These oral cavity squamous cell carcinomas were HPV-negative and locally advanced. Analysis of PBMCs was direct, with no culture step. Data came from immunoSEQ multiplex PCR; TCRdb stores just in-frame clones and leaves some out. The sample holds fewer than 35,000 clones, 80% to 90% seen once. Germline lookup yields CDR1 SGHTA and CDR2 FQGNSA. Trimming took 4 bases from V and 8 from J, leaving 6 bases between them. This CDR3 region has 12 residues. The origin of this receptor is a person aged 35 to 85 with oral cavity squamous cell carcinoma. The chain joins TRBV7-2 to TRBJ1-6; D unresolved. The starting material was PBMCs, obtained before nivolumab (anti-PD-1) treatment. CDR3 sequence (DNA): TGTGCCAGCAGCTCCCGCTATTCACCCCTCCACTTT. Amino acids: CASSSRYSPLHF.